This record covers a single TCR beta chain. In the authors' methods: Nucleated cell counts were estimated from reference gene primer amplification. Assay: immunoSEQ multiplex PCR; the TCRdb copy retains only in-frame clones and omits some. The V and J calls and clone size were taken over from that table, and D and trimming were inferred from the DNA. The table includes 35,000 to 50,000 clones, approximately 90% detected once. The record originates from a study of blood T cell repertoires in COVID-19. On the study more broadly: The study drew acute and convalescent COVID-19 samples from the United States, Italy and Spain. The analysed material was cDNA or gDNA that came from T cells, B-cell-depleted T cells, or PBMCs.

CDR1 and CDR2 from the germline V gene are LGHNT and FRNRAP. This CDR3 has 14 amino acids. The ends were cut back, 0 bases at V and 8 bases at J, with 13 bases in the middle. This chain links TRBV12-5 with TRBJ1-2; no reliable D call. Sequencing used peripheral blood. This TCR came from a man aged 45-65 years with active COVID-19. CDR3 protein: CASGLVDSVKGYTF. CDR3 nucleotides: TGTGCTAGTGGTTTGGTAGATTCAGTAAAAGGCTACACCTTC.